Presented here are 26 T cell receptor beta chains from one specimen sequenced in a study of read filtering for tumor transcriptome and immune sequencing (TCRdb year 2020). Sequencing used an Illumina HiSeq 4000. Starting from 400 ng RNA, TCR libraries were constructed with the Immunoverse kit using molecular barcoded adaptors that cover the alpha/delta and beta/gamma chains. Using fastp at Q25 and MiXCR, TCRdb reprocessed the public reads and kept productive beta chains. Each record represents a unique CDR3 protein, reported with the most common genes and DNA among its rows. The sample table holds about 48,000 distinct CDR3 sequences, of which roughly 19% were seen once. The ten most abundant clones make up roughly 15% of the sample. Sample: a population of CD138-negative cells sorted from bone marrow. The sample's cell subset or site label, decoded: bone marrow mononuclear cells depleted of CD138+ plasma/myeloma cells by negative magnetic selection. The source is a donor at least 40 years old with multiple myeloma.

Many counts were recorded for this clonotype. The V and J genes are TRBV19 and TRBJ1-1; D is unresolved. Per the germline V gene, CDR1 is LNHDA and CDR2 is SQIVND (reference sequence). V lost 0 bases to trimming and J lost 0 bases, with 11 bases between them. This CDR3 spans 16 amino acids. This CDR3 reads CASSIDNAFMNTEAFF. The CDR3 DNA is TGTGCCAGTAGTATAGATAACGCGTTCATGAACACTGAAGCTTTCTTT.

This clonotype showed up many times. This chain links TRBV20-1 with TRBJ1-1; tentatively, D is TRBD1 (6 bases). In germline, CDR1 is DFQATT, CDR2 SNEGSKA (reference sequence). With 6 bases removed from V and 5 bases from J, the gap between germline ends came to 13 bases. The CDR3 spans 12 residues. The chain's CDR3 is CSAAPGVTEAFF. The CDR3, as DNA: TGCAGTGCCGCTCCAGGGGTTACTGAAGCTTTCTTT.

The sample holds many counts of this clonotype. The J gene is TRBJ2-7, the V gene TRBV19; 9 bases are a match to TRBD1. Germline CDR1 LNHDA, CDR2 SQIVND (reference sequence). The V gene end was trimmed by 5 bases and the J gene end by 2 bases; junction bases not matched to a gene: 10. The CDR3 length is 16 residues. The CDR3: CASSAWTGAGTYEQYF. CDR3 DNA: TGTGCCAGTAGTGCCTGGACAGGGGCCGGCACCTACGAGCAGTACTTC.

This clonotype was detected only once. A read error may account for a junction end that differs from germline. The rearrangement links TRBV20-1 to TRBJ2-1; D not resolved. Germline V lookup: CDR1 DFQATT, CDR2 SNEGSKA (reference sequence). The CDR3 totals 10 residues. This CDR3 reads CSLRVNEQFF. The CDR3 coding sequence is TGCAGTCTACGGGTAAATGAACAGTTCTTC.

By share of the sample, this clonotype is medium-sized (0.01 to 0.1%). The chain joins TRBV6-2 or TRBV6-3 to TRBJ2-7; 8 bases match TRBD1. The CDR3 contains 15 residues. Germline V CDR1 and CDR2: MNHEY, SVGEGT. V gave up 6 bases and J gave up 2 bases; unmatched junction bases: 9. The CDR3 nucleotides read TGTGCCAGCAGCTCCAGACAGGGGCCCCCCTACGAGCAGTACTTC. Protein sequence: CASSSRQGPPYEQYF.

This clonotype was seen ten or more times. This rearrangement joins TRBV20-1 to TRBJ2-7; a possible D gene is TRBD1 (5 bases). CDR1 is DFQATT and CDR2 is SNEGSKA in the germline V gene (reference sequence). The CDR3 runs to 18 residues. Trimming removed 0 bases at V and 5 bases at J, with 26 bases between. CDR3 DNA: TGCAGTGCTAGAGATCGGCAGGGTTCAGGAGAACTCCCCCACGAGCAGTACTTC. Amino acid sequence: CSARDRQGSGELPHEQYF.

J is TRBJ2-5 and V is TRBV5-1; D gene ambiguous. Germline values: CDR1 SGHRS, CDR2 YFSETQ. Trimming cost V 0 bases and J 0 bases, with 6 bases left between them. The CDR3 sequence is 14 residues long. The CDR3 DNA is TGCGCCAGCAGCTTGGTGACCCACCAAGAGACCCAGTACTTC. It codes for CASSLVTHQETQYF.

This clonotype came up many times. This may be a read error, as it is one base from a much larger clone. The limits of the CDR3 on the DNA are not certain, so only TCRdb's listed CDR3 is given. The chain recombines TRBV5-4 with TRBJ2-1; the table assigns TRBD2, which was not confirmed against the DNA. Germline loops: CDR1 SGHNT, CDR2 YYREEE (reference sequence). The CDR3 numbers 16 amino acids, ends counted. The CDR3 sequence is CASSVGSGASYNEQLF.

The genes are TRBV20-1 and TRBJ1-5; tentatively, D is TRBD1 (5 bases). This CDR3 has 14 residues. Looked up from germline, CDR1 is DFQATT and CDR2 is SNEGSKA (reference sequence). The germline V and J ends were trimmed by 5 bases and 3 bases, with 14 bases remaining between them. The CDR3 bases are TGCAGTGCTTCCCCGGGACGGATCAATCAGCCCCAGCATTTT. Translation: CSASPGRINQPQHF.

This clonotype was picked up many times. V and J are TRBV27 and TRBJ2-7, with D possibly matching TRBD1 (6 bases). Germline CDR1 MNHEY, CDR2 SMNVEV (reference sequence). V shed 5 bases and J shed 3 bases, with 17 bases lying between them. CDR3 length: 15 amino acids. The CDR3 DNA reads TGTGCCAGCAGTCTTCGCATGGGGGCATACTACGAGCAGTACTTC. Its protein product is CASSLRMGAYYEQYF.

This clonotype was detected many times. This chain joins TRBV29-1 and TRBJ2-2, with TRBD1 matching over 8 bases. Germline CDR1 and CDR2: SQVTM and ANQGSEA. The CDR3 totals 13 residues. Unmatched junction bases numbered 3, after V lost 4 bases and J lost 5 bases. CDR3 coding DNA: TGCAGCGTTGGACAGGGGTATACCGGGGAGCTGTTTTTT. Translated: CSVGQGYTGELFF.

Turning to this clonotype: A much larger clone differs by one base, so this may be a read error. This sequence joins TRBV12-3 or TRBV12-4 and TRBJ2-7; D remains ambiguous. CDR3 length: 14 amino acids. Trimming removed 1 base from V and 8 bases from J, with 15 bases in between. This CDR3 is CASSLVASGIKQYF. The CDR3 DNA sequence: TGTGCCAGCAGTTTAGTCGCCAGTGGTATCAAGCAGTACTTC.

This clonotype has at least ten counts. The gene calls are TRBV27 and TRBJ1-1; D uncertain. Germline CDR1 is MNHEY and CDR2 is SMNVEV (reference sequence). There are 13 residues in the CDR3. V shed 3 bases and J shed 8 bases, with 13 bases lying between them. DNA of the CDR3: TGTGCCAGCAGTTTGGTCCCGGCCGTGGAAGCTTTCTTT. Its translation is CASSLVPAVEAFF.

This clonotype has a count of ten or more. This chain connects TRBV6-1 to TRBJ2-7; 7 bases line up with TRBD1. Per the germline V gene, CDR1 is MNHNS and CDR2 is SASEGT. Germline trimming cut 7 bases from V and 2 bases from J; bases unmatched to any gene: 8. This CDR3 spans 14 amino acids. CDR3 DNA sequence: TGTGCCAGCACCCCGGAGGACAGGACCTACGAGCAGTACTTC. Protein product: CASTPEDRTYEQYF.

On this clonotype: This sequence may be a read error, since a much larger clone differs from it by one base. V and J are TRBV19 and TRBJ2-1, with TRBD2 matching over 10 bases. The germline CDR1 and CDR2 sequences are LNHDA and SQIVND (reference sequence). The CDR3 sequence is 12 residues long. With 10 bases clipped from V and 14 bases from J, the junction kept 11 bases outside the gene matches. The CDR3 loop reads CAIGTLAGSEFF. As DNA, the CDR3 is TGTGCCATCGGTACACTAGCGGGGTCTGAGTTCTTC.

In this sample, this clonotype turned up many times. An end of the junction does not agree with germline; a read error may underlie this. The chain joins TRBV6-1 to TRBJ2-1, with a tentative D call TRBD1 (5 bases). Per germline, CDR1 MNHNS and CDR2 SASEGT. The CDR3 sequence is 12 residues long. DNA for the CDR3: TGTGCCAGCACTGAAAGGGGCTATGAGCAGTTCTTC. It codes for CASTERGYEQFF.

This clonotype has at least ten counts. In DNA, the CDR3 is TGTGCCAGCAGTTTAAGGTACAGGGACTTTTTTGGAACCGCGAACACCGGGGAGCTGTTTTTT. Amino acids: CASSLRYRDFFGTANTGELFF. The chain has TRBV12-3 or TRBV12-4 and TRBJ2-2; D is tentatively TRBD1 or TRBD2 (6 bases each). This CDR3 spans 21 amino acids. The V and J ends lost 2 bases and 0 bases respectively, with 25 bases between them.

This clonotype was observed a few times. This chain connects TRBV29-1 to TRBJ1-5; D might be TRBD1 (6 bases). In germline, CDR1 is SQVTM, CDR2 ANQGSEA. Trimming left V 6 bases short and J 5 bases short, with 14 bases between. This CDR3 is built from 13 residues. As DNA, the CDR3 is TGCAGCGTAGCTACAGGGAGGGATCAGCCCCAGCATTTT. Its protein product is CSVATGRDQPQHF.

Comments on this clonotype: Just one base apart from a much larger clone, this may be a read error. The chain has TRBV6-1 and TRBJ2-3; no firm D call. V dropped 7 bases and J dropped 8 bases, with 19 bases sitting between them. The CDR3 contains 14 residues. Germline lookup yields CDR1 MNHNS and CDR2 SASEGT. The CDR3 spells CASMIARWAATQYF. The CDR3 nucleotides are TGTGCCAGCATGATCGCCCGGTGGGCAGCTACGCAGTATTTT.

The V and J genes are TRBV29-1 and TRBJ2-5; 12 bases agree with TRBD2. This CDR3 is built from 16 residues. CDR1 SQVTM and CDR2 ANQGSEA come from the germline V gene. Unmatched junction bases numbered 9, after V lost 2 bases and J lost 5 bases. The CDR3: CSVEILAGGLGETQYF. In DNA, the CDR3 is TGCAGCGTTGAAATTCTAGCGGGAGGGCTCGGGGAGACCCAGTACTTC.

This clonotype is medium-sized (0.01 to 0.1%) by share. The chain couples TRBV19 to TRBJ2-1; 8 bases agree with TRBD1. The ends lost 3 bases at V and 9 bases at J; junction bases unmatched: 16. The CDR3 has 17 amino acids. Germline CDR1 is LNHDA and CDR2 is SQIVND (reference sequence). The CDR3: CASSMEFGGQGASEQFF. CDR3 nucleotide sequence: TGTGCCAGTAGTATGGAGTTTGGAGGGCAGGGGGCAAGTGAGCAGTTCTTC.

The chain couples TRBV28 to TRBJ2-2; TRBD1 agrees at 7 bases. CDR1 and CDR2 from the germline V gene are MDHEN and SYDVKM. V dropped 1 base and J dropped 0; count of bases not matched to a gene: 5. The CDR3 runs to 17 residues. The CDR3 coding sequence is TGTGCCAGCAGTTTATCACCCGGGACAGCGAACACCGGGGAGCTGTTTTTT. Protein sequence: CASSLSPGTANTGELFF.

In its sample, this clonotype was seen many times. The chain joins TRBV20-1 to TRBJ2-5; D possibly matches TRBD1 or TRBD2 (5 bases each). Germline lookup yields CDR1 DFQATT and CDR2 SNEGSKA (reference sequence). The CDR3 totals 14 residues. The V end lost 4 bases, the J end lost 2 bases, and 14 bases lay between the germline ends. Here the CDR3 reads CSATPGAGQETQYF. CDR3 DNA: TGCAGTGCTACACCCGGGGCCGGACAAGAGACCCAGTACTTC.

In its sample, this clonotype was seen many times. The gene calls are TRBV5-1 and TRBJ1-5; D is unclear. The CDR3 has 16 amino acids. Germline V CDR1 and CDR2: SGHRS, YFSETQ. V was trimmed by 0 bases and J by 0 bases, leaving 10 bases between them. The CDR3 region is CASSLVGSYSNQPQHF. CDR3 in DNA: TGCGCCAGCAGCTTGGTTGGCAGCTATAGCAATCAGCCCCAGCATTTT.

This clonotype was observed at least ten times. V is TRBV19 and J is TRBJ2-1; TRBD2 aligns across 8 bases. CDR1 is LNHDA, CDR2 SQIVND, per germline (reference sequence). The CDR3 loop spans 15 amino acids. The V and J ends lost 5 bases and 4 bases, in that order; junction bases with no gene match: 7. CDR3 DNA sequence: TGTGCCAGTAGTCCGGTCGGGGGGGGTTACAATGAGCAGTTCTTC. Its protein is CASSPVGGGYNEQFF.

This clonotype was counted between two and nine times. This chain connects TRBV19 to TRBJ2-7; TRBD2 matches at 13 bases. The germline V gene has CDR1 LNHDA and CDR2 SQIVND (reference sequence). J gave up 10 bases and V 5 bases, and 8 bases lay outside the gene matches. The CDR3 runs to 14 residues. As DNA, the CDR3 is TGTGCCAGTAGTCCACGGACTAGCGGGAGTTTCCAGTACTTC. Its protein is CASSPRTSGSFQYF.